This TCR beta chain is drawn from a study of cytomegalovirus exposure and HLA in healthy donors. The primer mix had 60 Vbeta and 13 Jbeta primers. Here immunoSEQ multiplex PCR was the method, and the copy in TCRdb shows in-frame clones only, minus some. The repertoire has around 190,000 clones, 75% to 80% of them found once; the top ten carry about 3.1%. This CDR3 comprises 11 residues. Germline V lookup: CDR1 SGDLS, CDR2 YYNGEE. V was cut by 4 bases and J by 12 bases, with 10 bases left in between. The sequence was collected from a female donor in good health and CMV-seronegative. Sequenced material: PBMCs. The rearrangement joins TRBV9 to TRBJ1-4; D is unclear. This chain's CDR3 is CASSSTRELFF. The CDR3 DNA reads as TGTGCCAGCAGCAGCACTAGGGAACTGTTTTTT. The variable domain in full, completed from reference TRBV9 and TRBJ1-4, reads DSGVTQTPKHLITATGQRVTLRCSPRSGDLSVYWYQQSLDQGLQFLIQYYNGEERAKGNILERFSAQQFPDLHSELNLSSLELGDSALYFCASSSTRELFFGSGTQLSVL.